This T cell receptor (beta chain) was obtained from a study of Graves' ophthalmopathy and Graves' hyperthyroidism (dated by TCRdb to about 2018). A note on the overall study: Peripheral blood was collected before any treatment was given, at the time of initial diagnosis. T-cell repertoires of thyroid tissue and blood were compared in about six hyperthyroidism patients. An independent validation cohort was composed of 18 hyperthyroidism patients and some 16 patients who later progressed from hyperthyroidism to ophthalmopathy. To explore V-J signatures that distinguish ophthalmopathy from hyperthyroidism, a discovery set of 90 to 100 patients was enrolled, made up of 43 with ophthalmopathy and some 58 with stable hyperthyroidism. To tell Graves' ophthalmopathy apart from Graves' hyperthyroidism, and to predict which patients would progress to ophthalmopathy, the study relied on TCR beta repertoire signatures. In total, 135 blood samples were TCR-sequenced: approximately 42 ophthalmopathy, 80 or so hyperthyroidism and 17 hyperthyroidism-to-ophthalmopathy patients. Once sampling was done, hyperthyroidism patients were given methimazole at a starting dose of 30 mg daily, while ophthalmopathy patients were given high-dose intravenous methylprednisolone. On the study overall, not on this receptor specifically: Most expanded thyroid clonotypes with frequency above 0.001 were also detected in blood, suggesting blood repertoires may reflect the thyroid immune response. In cross-validation, the 13-signature model distinguished ophthalmopathy from stable hyperthyroidism with around 90% sensitivity and roughly 84% specificity, while in the test set the corresponding values were about 79% and 69%. In validation, the model predicted ophthalmopathy progression with 70.59% sensitivity and roughly 78% specificity; fewer than 15 predicted patients were CT-confirmed with GO in a median of approximately 6.5 months. No statistical method was used to set the sample size in advance, and the investigators knew which group each participant was assigned to.

TCR beta CDR3 regions were amplified from RNA transcripts for repertoire sequencing. A first-round RT-PCR used HTBI primers with the Qiagen OneStep RT-PCR kit, followed by a second-round multiplex PCR, size selection and purification. Libraries were sequenced paired-end with 100 bp reads on an Illumina HiSeq2000. Processing in the source paper ran as follows. Reads were processed with SOAPnuke, discarding reads with adapters, uncalled bases, mean Phred below 15, or no exact constant-primer or identifier match. COPE v1.2.5 was used to merge the high-quality paired reads. Unique nucleotide sequences were defined as clonotypes and aligned to IMGT TRB V, D and J references using MiTCR v1.1. Only V-J combinations with frequency above 0.0001 were analysed, covering over 98% of repertoires. For each V-J combination, a TCR clonal expansion and chaos score was defined as F50 clonal expansion divided by the chaos observed in the TCRdist matrix. Welch's t-statistics and random forest were used to reduce the features to about 14 V-J combinations, which were then used as input to a naive Bayes classifier. The Morisita-Horn index was used to measure how similar the thyroid and blood repertoires were. The public reads were run again by TCRdb, first through fastp at Q25 and then through MiXCR, and only productive beta chains were kept. Every entry covers one CDR3 protein and lists the most common genes and DNA from its rows. These V and J calls rely on TCRdb rather than the paper's analysis. The sample table shows fewer than 70,000 distinct CDR3 sequences, and approximately 47% are seen once. Of the sample, 4.7% falls within the top ten clones.

The V end loses 6 bases and the J end loses 1 base, and a stretch of 15 bases separates them. CDR3 length: 14 amino acids, cysteine to phenylalanine. Only the CDR3 portion is preserved as DNA: 42 bases, with reading frame beginning at the first base. Based on the germline V gene, the CDR1 and CDR2 sequences are SQVTM and ANQGSEA. Ophthalmopathy patients had moderately to severely active disease, Clinical Activity Score of at least 3, NOSPECS grade of at least 4, and disease duration under 3 months. Patients with other autoimmune diseases, uncontrolled infections, pregnancy or lactation were excluded from the study. Clinical symptoms, serum thyroxine, TRAb, thyroid ultrasound and orbital computed tomography were used for diagnosis. PBMCs were isolated from more than 9 ml of fresh peripheral blood by Ficoll-Paque density gradient centrifugation. Total RNA was extracted with Trizol reagent and quality-checked on an Agilent 2100 Bioanalyzer.

A remark on this clonotype: Its antigen is currently not known. One base away there is no much larger clone; base qualities are not given.

In this chain, TRBV29-1 is recombined with TRBJ1-1; no D gene is confidently identified. Sequenced input: peripheral blood. The TCR sequence derives from an adult woman with Graves' ophthalmopathy. This receptor carries the CDR3 CSVPGPGGNTEAFF. The DNA is TGCAGCGTCCCGGGCCCAGGAGGGAACACTGAAGCTTTCTTT.